The 8 T cell receptor beta chains below were found in one sample sequenced in a study of molecular identifiers for immune sequencing clone quantification. TCRdb fed the PCR reads into MiXCR, producing one record per CDR3 protein. Of more than 550,000 distinct CDR3 sequences in the sample, roughly 23% were seen once. Input material: naive CD8+ T cells from blood, with Jurkat cell RNA spiked in. As for subset: FACS-sorted CD8+CD4-CCR7+CD45RA+ naive T cells. These receptors were obtained from a human donor in good health. Some libraries in this study had Jurkat cell RNA spiked in.

This clonotype was counted at least ten times. The gene calls are TRBV10-1 and TRBJ2-2; D remains unclear. With 0 bases removed from V and 5 bases from J, the gap between germline ends came to 4 bases. The germline V gene has CDR1 WNHNN and CDR2 SYGVQD (reference sequence). This CDR3 has 13 amino acids. The CDR3 loop reads CASSESRTGELFF. CDR3 DNA: TGCGCCAGCAGTGAGTCCCGAACCGGGGAGCTGTTTTTT.

This clonotype was detected ten times or more. The chain is built from TRBV5-8 and TRBJ2-3, with D possibly TRBD1 on 6 matching bases. The CDR3 has 17 amino acids. The V end was cut by 0 bases, the J end by 3 bases, with 17 bases between. Germline values: CDR1 SGHTS, CDR2 YDEGEE. The CDR3 DNA is TGTGCCAGCAGCTTGGCCGGGATCCAGGGGAGTACAGATACGCAGTATTTT. Encoded protein: CASSLAGIQGSTDTQYF.

The chain carries TRBV6-2 or TRBV6-3 and TRBJ1-1; 8 nucleotides agree with TRBD1. The germline gives CDR1 MNHEY, CDR2 SVGEGT. The CDR3 runs to 14 residues. V lost 7 bases and J lost 0; bases outside the gene matches: 4. CDR3 sequence (DNA): TGTGCCAGCACACAGGGGGTTGTGAACACTGAAGCTTTCTTT. This translates into CASTQGVVNTEAFF.

CDR3 protein: CASGPQGVQGSYNSPLHF. The CDR3 DNA follows: TGTGCCAGCGGGCCCCAGGGGGTACAGGGCTCCTATAATTCACCCCTCCACTTT. The chain links TRBV27 to TRBJ1-6; 7 bases agree with TRBD1. Germline loops: CDR1 MNHEY, CDR2 SMNVEV (reference sequence). J was trimmed by 0 bases and V by 8 bases; bases with no gene match: 13. The CDR3 has 18 amino acids.

The chain combines TRBV27 with TRBJ2-7; D possibly corresponds to TRBD1 (6 bases). The germline CDR1 and CDR2 sequences are MNHEY and SMNVEV (reference sequence). The CDR3 extends over 13 amino acids. DNA for the CDR3: TGTGTTAGCAGTTGGACAGTTTCCTACGAGCAGTACTTC. This encodes CVSSWTVSYEQYF.

This clonotype was detected many times. The chain employs TRBV20-1 and TRBJ2-2; unclear D gene. Germline V gives CDR1 DFQATT, CDR2 SNEGSKA (reference sequence). V was cut by 0 bases and J by 0 bases, with 14 bases left in between. The CDR3 length is 17 residues. The CDR3 sequence is CSARDHFYSTNTGELFF. The DNA for the CDR3 is TGCAGTGCTAGAGATCATTTTTACTCAACGAACACCGGGGAGCTGTTTTTT.

This clonotype appeared many times. The J gene is TRBJ1-1, the V gene TRBV5-6; D unresolved. CDR1 and CDR2 (germline): SGHDT, YYEEEE. Trimming shortened V by 4 bases and J by 1 base, and 5 bases separated the two germline ends. There are 12 residues in the CDR3. DNA of the CDR3: TGTGCCAGCAGCGTTTGGAACACTGAAGCTTTCTTT. It encodes CASSVWNTEAFF.

This clonotype has a handful of counts. V and J are TRBV5-4 and TRBJ2-2; D perhaps matches TRBD2 (6 bases). The V end lost 4 bases, the J end lost 8 bases, and 12 bases lay between the germline ends. CDR1 is SGHNT, CDR2 YYREEE, per germline (reference sequence). CDR3 length equals 13 residues. The CDR3 reads CASSGGTPGELFF. The CDR3 DNA sequence: TGTGCCAGCAGCGGAGGGACTCCAGGGGAGCTGTTTTTT.